The 11 T cell receptor beta chains listed next were all sequenced from one sample in a study of beta chain features in type 1 diabetes. Study-wide points: Shorter TCRB CDR3s, moderately but significantly so, were found in Type 1 diabetes patients in all four CD4+ subsets.

The antigens for these receptors are not known. The entirety of the isolated RNA underwent reverse transcription, so expressed TCRB transcripts were sequenced. Sequencing used immunoSEQ multiplex PCR; TCRdb keeps in-frame clones, though not all of them. The data hold about 340,000 clones, with roughly 14% observed a single time. The sample taken for sequencing was naive CD4+ T cells from blood. The receptors were sampled from a woman between 18 and 29 years old with type 1 diabetes.

The V gene is TRBV5-1, the J gene TRBJ1-1; D perhaps matches TRBD1 (5 bases). The CDR3 is 13 residues long. The V gene lost 4 bases and the J gene lost 1 base, with 8 bases spanning the gap. CDR1 and CDR2 (germline): SGHRS, YFSETQ. In DNA, the CDR3 is TGCGCCAGCAGCCGGACACAGAACACTGAAGCTTTCTTT. This sequence encodes CASSRTQNTEAFF.

This clone turned up a few times. This chain joins TRBV28 and TRBJ2-1; D not certain. The CDR3 loop spans 12 amino acids. The V end lost 6 bases, the J end lost 1 base, and 4 bases lay between the germline ends. The V gene's germline CDR1 is MDHEN and CDR2 SYDVKM. CDR3 coding DNA: TGTGCCAGCAGAGAGTCCTACAATGAGCAGTTCTTC. Its translation is CASRESYNEQFF.

J is TRBJ1-5 and V is TRBV6-5; the D gene is possibly TRBD1 (5 bases). CDR1 and CDR2 (germline): MNHEY, SVGAGI. This CDR3 comprises 14 residues. Trimming removed 6 bases from V and 1 base from J, with 10 bases in between. CDR3 residues: CASRKPGSNQPQHF. CDR3 nucleotide sequence: TGTGCCAGCAGAAAGCCAGGGAGCAATCAGCCCCAGCATTTT.

In its sample, this clone was seen a few times. The chain uses TRBV7-2 and TRBJ2-1; D is perhaps TRBD1 (6 bases). Germline loops: CDR1 SGHTA, CDR2 FQGNSA. The length of the CDR3 is 16 residues. Between the trimmed V and J ends, which lost 5 bases and 12 bases, there was a span of 26 bases. CDR3 sequence: CASSPQTGVRGGAQFF. CDR3 nucleotide sequence: TGTGCCAGCAGCCCCCAGACAGGCGTAAGGGGTGGGGCGCAGTTCTTC.

This clone was counted only a few times. The chain employs TRBV28 and TRBJ2-1; TRBD2 might be the D (6 bases). V lost 6 bases, J lost 10 bases, and 16 bases lay in between. Germline V gives CDR1 MDHEN, CDR2 SYDVKM. This CDR3 is built from 13 residues. DNA of the CDR3: TGTGCCAGCAGGGAGGGCCGAGTCCTCGAGCAGTTCTTC. Protein: CASREGRVLEQFF.

The chain links TRBV28 to TRBJ2-3; maybe TRBD1 (5 bases). Germline loops: CDR1 MDHEN, CDR2 SYDVKM. The CDR3 runs to 12 residues. Trimming took 5 bases from V and 4 from J, leaving 7 bases between them. The CDR3 here is CASSQGSDTQYF. The DNA of the CDR3 is TGTGCCAGCAGTCAGGGCTCAGATACGCAGTATTTT.

Only a few counts were recorded for this clone. Written as DNA, the CDR3 is TGTGCCAGCAGTTTATCCGAGCCCTACGAGCAGTACTTC. Its translation: CASSLSEPYEQYF. The chain recombines TRBV28 with TRBJ2-7; D remains unclear. Germline-derived CDR1 and CDR2 are MDHEN and SYDVKM. This CDR3 comprises 13 residues. V was pared by 1 base and J by 2 bases, with 6 bases between. Based on the CDR3 plus reference TRBV28 and TRBJ2-7, the full variable domain is DVKVTQSSRYLVKRTGEKVFLECVQDMDHENMFWYRQDPGLGLRLIYFSYDVKMKEKGDIPEGYSVSREKKERFSLILESASTNQTSMYLCASSLSEPYEQYFGPGTRLTVT.

The chain joins TRBV5-1 to TRBJ1-2, with D perhaps matching TRBD1 (5 bases). V was shortened by 0 bases and J by 8 bases, with 11 bases between the two germline ends. The CDR3 covers 13 residues. Germline CDR1 is SGHRS and CDR2 is YFSETQ. The CDR3 nucleotides read TGCGCCAGCAGCTTGGTCACATCAGGGGGCTACACCTTC. Translated: CASSLVTSGGYTF.

A few counts support this clone. V is TRBV29-1 and J is TRBJ2-7; 7 positions agree with TRBD1. The CDR3 spans 15 residues. With V trimmed by 5 bases and J by 6 bases, 16 bases remained unmatched. The germline gives CDR1 SQVTM, CDR2 ANQGSEA. CDR3 in amino acids: CSVRGSDRDGVEQYF. CDR3 in DNA: TGCAGCGTTCGCGGCTCCGACAGGGATGGGGTCGAGCAGTACTTC.

The chain recombines TRBV5-8 with TRBJ1-1, with D unresolved. Trimming took off 0 bases at V and 1 base at J, with 13 bases between the two ends. Germline CDR1 reads SGHTS; CDR2 reads YDEGEE. CDR3 length: 16 amino acids. CDR3: CASSLAFWRENTEAFF. CDR3 coding DNA: TGTGCCAGCAGCTTGGCCTTTTGGAGGGAGAACACTGAAGCTTTCTTT.

This clone was seen more than once but under ten times. The V and J genes are TRBV11-2 and TRBJ2-5; the match to TRBD1 covers 7 bases. Germline assignment: CDR1 SGHAT and CDR2 FQNNGV. The trim removed 1 base at V and 2 bases at J, leaving 7 bases unmatched. The CDR3 is made up of 16 amino acids. DNA for the CDR3: TGTGCCAGCAGCTTAGGCAGGGGGAATTGGCAAGAGACCCAGTACTTC. Amino acids: CASSLGRGNWQETQYF.